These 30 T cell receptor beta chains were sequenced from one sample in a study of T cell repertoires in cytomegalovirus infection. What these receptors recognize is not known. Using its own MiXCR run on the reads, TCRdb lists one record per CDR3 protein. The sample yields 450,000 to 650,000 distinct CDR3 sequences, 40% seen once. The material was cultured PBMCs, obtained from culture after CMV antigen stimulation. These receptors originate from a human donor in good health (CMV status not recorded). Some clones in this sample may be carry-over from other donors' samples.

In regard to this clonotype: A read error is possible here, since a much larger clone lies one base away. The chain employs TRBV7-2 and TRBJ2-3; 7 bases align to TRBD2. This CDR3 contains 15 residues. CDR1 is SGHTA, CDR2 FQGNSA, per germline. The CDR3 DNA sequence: TGTGCCAGCAGCTTAGGGGCGGGGGAGACAGATACGCAGAATTTT. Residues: CASSLGAGETDTQNF. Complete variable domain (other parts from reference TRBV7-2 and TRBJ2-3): GAGVSQSPSNKVTEKGKDVELRCDPISGHTALYWYRQSLGQGLEFLIYFQGNSAPDKSGLPSDRFSAERTGGSVSTLTIQRTQQEDSAVYLCASSLGAGETDTQNFGPGTRLTVL.

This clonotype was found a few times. Here the CDR3 reads CASSIIREGRLLFF. In DNA, the CDR3 is TGTGCCAGTAGTATTATACGGGAGGGCCGACTTTTGTTCTTC. V usage is TRBV19 and J usage is TRBJ2-1; TRBD2 matches at 8 bases. Trimming cost V 3 bases and J 15 bases; bases outside gene matches: 13. The CDR3 has 14 amino acids. Germline V gene data show CDR1 as LNHDA and CDR2 as SQIVND (reference sequence). The full variable domain, rest sourced from reference TRBV19 and TRBJ2-1, is DGGITQSPKYLFRKEGQNVTLSCEQNLNHDAMYWYRQDPGQGLRLIYYSQIVNDFQKGDIAEGYSVSREKKESFPLTVTSAQKNPTAFYLCASSIIREGRLLFFGPGTRLTVL.

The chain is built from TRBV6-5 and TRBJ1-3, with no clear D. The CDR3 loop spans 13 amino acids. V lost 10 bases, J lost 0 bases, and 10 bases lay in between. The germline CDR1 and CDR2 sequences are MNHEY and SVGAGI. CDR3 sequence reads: CATQQSSGNTIYF. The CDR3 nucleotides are TGTGCCACCCAACAGTCCTCTGGAAACACCATATATTTT.

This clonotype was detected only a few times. Here the CDR3 reads CASSYKSSYNEQFF. As DNA, the CDR3 is TGTGCCAGCAGCTACAAGAGCTCCTACAATGAGCAGTTCTTC. The gene calls are TRBV11-2 and TRBJ2-1, with D uncertain. CDR3 size: 14 residues. The V end was cut by 4 bases, the J end by 0 bases, with 7 bases between. Germline V gene lookup returns CDR1 SGHAT and CDR2 FQNNGV. Combining the CDR3 with reference TRBV11-2 and TRBJ2-1 gives the whole variable domain EAGVAQSPRYKIIEKRQSVAFWCNPISGHATLYWYQQILGQGPKLLIQFQNNGVVDDSQLPKDRFSAERLKGVDSTLKIQPAKLEDSAVYLCASSYKSSYNEQFFGPGTRLTVL.

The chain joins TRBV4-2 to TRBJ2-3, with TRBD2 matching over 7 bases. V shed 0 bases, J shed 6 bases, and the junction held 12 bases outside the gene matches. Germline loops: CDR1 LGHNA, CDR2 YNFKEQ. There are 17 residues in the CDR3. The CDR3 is CASSQDRSGATRDTQYF. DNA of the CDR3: TGTGCCAGCAGCCAAGATAGGAGCGGGGCTACTAGGGATACGCAGTATTTT.

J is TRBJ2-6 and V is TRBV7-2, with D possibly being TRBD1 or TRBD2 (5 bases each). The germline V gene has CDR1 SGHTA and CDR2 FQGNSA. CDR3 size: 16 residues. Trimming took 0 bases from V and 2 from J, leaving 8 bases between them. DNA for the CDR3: TGTGCCAGCAGCTTAGCGGGGGTACCTGGGGCCAACGTCCTGACTTTC. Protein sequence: CASSLAGVPGANVLTF. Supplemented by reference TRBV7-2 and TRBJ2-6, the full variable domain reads GAGVSQSPSNKVTEKGKDVELRCDPISGHTALYWYRQSLGQGLEFLIYFQGNSAPDKSGLPSDRFSAERTGGSVSTLTIQRTQQEDSAVYLCASSLAGVPGANVLTFGAGSRLTVL.

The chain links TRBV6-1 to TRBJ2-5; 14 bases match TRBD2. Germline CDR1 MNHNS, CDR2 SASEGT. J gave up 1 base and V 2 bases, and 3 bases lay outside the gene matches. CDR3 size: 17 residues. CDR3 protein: CASSEPGLAGAQETQYF. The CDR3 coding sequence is TGTGCCAGCAGTGAACCGGGACTAGCGGGGGCCCAAGAGACCCAGTACTTC.

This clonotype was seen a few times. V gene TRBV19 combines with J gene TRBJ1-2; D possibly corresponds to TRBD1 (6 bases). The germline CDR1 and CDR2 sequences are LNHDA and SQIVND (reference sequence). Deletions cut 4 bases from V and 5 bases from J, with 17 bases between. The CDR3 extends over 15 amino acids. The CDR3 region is CASSTYREFSYGYTF. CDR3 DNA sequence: TGTGCCAGTAGTACATACAGGGAATTCTCGTATGGCTACACCTTC.

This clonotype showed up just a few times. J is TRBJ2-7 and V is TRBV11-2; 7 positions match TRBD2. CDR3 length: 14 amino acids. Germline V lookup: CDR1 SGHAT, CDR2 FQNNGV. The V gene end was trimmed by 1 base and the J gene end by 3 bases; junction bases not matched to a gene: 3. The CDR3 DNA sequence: TGTGCCAGCAGCTTAGGGCGGGAGAGCTACGAGCAGTACTTC. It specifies CASSLGRESYEQYF.

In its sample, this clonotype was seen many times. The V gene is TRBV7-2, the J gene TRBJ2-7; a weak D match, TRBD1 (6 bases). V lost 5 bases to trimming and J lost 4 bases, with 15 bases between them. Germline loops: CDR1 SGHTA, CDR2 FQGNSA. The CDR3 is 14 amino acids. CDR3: CASSLRTGWYEQYF. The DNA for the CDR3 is TGTGCCAGCAGCCTCCGAACAGGGTGGTACGAGCAGTACTTC.

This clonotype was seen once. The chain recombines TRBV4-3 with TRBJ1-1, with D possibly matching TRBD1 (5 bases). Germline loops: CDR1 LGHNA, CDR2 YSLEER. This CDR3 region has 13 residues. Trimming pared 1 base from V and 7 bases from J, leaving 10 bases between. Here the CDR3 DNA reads TGCGCCAGCAGCCAAGGGGACGGCTATGAAGCTTTCTTT. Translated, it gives CASSQGDGYEAFF.

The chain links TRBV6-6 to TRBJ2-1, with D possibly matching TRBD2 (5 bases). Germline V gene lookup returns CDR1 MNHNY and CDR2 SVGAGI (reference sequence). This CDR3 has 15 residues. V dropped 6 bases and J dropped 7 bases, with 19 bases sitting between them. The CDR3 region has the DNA TGTGCCAGCAGCGTAACTAGAGGGTCGCGGAATGAGCAGTTCTTC. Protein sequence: CASSVTRGSRNEQFF.

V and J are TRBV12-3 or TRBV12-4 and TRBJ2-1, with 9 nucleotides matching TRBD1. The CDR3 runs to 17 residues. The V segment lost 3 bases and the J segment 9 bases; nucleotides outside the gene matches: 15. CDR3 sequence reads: CASSFRDRATLMGEQFF. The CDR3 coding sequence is TGTGCCAGCAGTTTCCGGGACAGGGCAACCCTAATGGGTGAGCAGTTCTTC.

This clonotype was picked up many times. The CDR3 DNA is TGTGCCAGCAGCTTAGGTCGGGGCGGGTGGACCCAGTACTTC. This sequence encodes CASSLGRGGWTQYF. The chain combines TRBV7-2 with TRBJ2-5; perhaps D is TRBD1 or TRBD2 (5 bases each). Germline V lookup: CDR1 SGHTA, CDR2 FQGNSA. This CDR3 is built from 14 residues. Trimming took 1 base from V and 7 from J, leaving 13 bases between them.

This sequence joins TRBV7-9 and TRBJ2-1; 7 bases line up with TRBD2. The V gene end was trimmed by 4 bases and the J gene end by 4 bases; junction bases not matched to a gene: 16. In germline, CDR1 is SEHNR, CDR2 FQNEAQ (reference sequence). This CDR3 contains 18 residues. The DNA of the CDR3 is TGTGCCAGCAGCTCCACTAGTACTCCGGGACTAAAATACAATGAGCAGTTCTTC. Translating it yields CASSSTSTPGLKYNEQFF.

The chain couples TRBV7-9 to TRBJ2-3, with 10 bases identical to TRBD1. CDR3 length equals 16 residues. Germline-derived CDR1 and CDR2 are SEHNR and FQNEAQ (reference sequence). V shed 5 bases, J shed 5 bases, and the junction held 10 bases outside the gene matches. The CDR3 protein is CASSLDAGTGEDTQYF. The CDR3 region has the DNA TGTGCCAGCAGCCTCGACGCCGGGACAGGGGAAGATACGCAGTATTTT.

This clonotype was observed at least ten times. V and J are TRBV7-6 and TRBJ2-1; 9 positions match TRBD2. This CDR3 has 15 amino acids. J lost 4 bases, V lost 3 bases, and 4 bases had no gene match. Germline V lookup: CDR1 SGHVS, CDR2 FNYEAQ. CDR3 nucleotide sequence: TGTGCCAGCAGCTTCTTCAGCGGGGGGTACAATGAGCAGTTCTTC. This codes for CASSFFSGGYNEQFF.

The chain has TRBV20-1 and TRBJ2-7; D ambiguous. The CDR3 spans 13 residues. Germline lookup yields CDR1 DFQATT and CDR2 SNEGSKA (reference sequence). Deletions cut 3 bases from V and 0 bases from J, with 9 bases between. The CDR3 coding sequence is TGCAGTGCTAGCGGGCAATACTCCTACGAGCAGTACTTC. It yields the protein CSASGQYSYEQYF.

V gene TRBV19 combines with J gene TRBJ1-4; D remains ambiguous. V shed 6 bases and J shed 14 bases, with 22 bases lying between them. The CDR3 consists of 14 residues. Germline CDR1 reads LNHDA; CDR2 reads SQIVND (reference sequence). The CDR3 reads CASSLRAPRSWLFF. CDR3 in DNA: TGTGCCAGTAGCCTCCGGGCCCCGAGGTCGTGGCTGTTTTTT.

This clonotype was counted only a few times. This CDR3 is CASSSPARVRLETQYF. The DNA of the CDR3 is TGTGCCAGCAGCTCCCCGGCCAGGGTGAGGTTGGAGACCCAGTACTTC. V is TRBV7-2 and J is TRBJ2-5, with D perhaps matching TRBD1 (5 bases). The V and J ends lost 4 bases and 5 bases respectively, with 20 bases between them. CDR3 length equals 16 residues. Per germline, CDR1 SGHTA and CDR2 FQGNSA.

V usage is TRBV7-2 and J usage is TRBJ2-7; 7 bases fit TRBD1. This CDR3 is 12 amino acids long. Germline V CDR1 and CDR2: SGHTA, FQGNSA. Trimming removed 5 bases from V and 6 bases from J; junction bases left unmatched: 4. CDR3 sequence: CASSTPGGEQYF. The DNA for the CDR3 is TGTGCCAGCAGCACGCCAGGGGGCGAGCAGTACTTC.

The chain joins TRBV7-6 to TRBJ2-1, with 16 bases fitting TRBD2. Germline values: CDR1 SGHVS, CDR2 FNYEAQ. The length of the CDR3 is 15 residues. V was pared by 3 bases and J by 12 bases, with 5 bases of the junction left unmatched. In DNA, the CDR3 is TGTGCCAGCAGCTTGCCGGGACTAGCGGGAGGGGTGCAGTTCTTC. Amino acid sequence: CASSLPGLAGGVQFF.

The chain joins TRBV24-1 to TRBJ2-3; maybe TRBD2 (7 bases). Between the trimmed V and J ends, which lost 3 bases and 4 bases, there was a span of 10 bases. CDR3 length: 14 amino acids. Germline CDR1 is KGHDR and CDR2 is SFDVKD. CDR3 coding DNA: TGTGCCACCAGTGATAGGGGGGGGCCAGATACGCAGTATTTT. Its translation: CATSDRGGPDTQYF.

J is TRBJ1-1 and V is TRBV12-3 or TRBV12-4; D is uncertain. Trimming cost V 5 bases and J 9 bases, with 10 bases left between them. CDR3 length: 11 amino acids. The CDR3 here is CASSPRVKAFF. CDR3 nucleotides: TGTGCCAGCAGTCCCCGGGTGAAAGCTTTCTTT.

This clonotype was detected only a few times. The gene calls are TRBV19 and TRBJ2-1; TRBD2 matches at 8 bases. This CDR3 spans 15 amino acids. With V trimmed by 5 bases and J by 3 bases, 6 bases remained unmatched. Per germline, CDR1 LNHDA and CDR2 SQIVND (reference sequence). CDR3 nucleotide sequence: TGTGCCAGTAGTCCTGGGACTAGAATCTACAATGAGCAGTTCTTC. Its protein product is CASSPGTRIYNEQFF.

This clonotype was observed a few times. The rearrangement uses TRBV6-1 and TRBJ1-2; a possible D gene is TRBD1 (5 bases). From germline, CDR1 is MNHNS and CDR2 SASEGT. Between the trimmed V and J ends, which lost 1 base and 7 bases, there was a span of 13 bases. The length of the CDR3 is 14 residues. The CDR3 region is CASSEVGGMGGYTF. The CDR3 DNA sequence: TGTGCCAGCAGTGAAGTTGGGGGGATGGGTGGCTACACCTTC.

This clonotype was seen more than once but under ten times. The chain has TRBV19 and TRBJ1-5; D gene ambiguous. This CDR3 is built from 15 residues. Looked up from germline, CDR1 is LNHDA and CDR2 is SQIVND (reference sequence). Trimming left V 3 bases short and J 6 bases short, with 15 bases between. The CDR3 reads CASSIFEAPLQPQHF. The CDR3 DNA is TGTGCCAGTAGTATTTTCGAAGCTCCCCTTCAGCCCCAGCATTTT.

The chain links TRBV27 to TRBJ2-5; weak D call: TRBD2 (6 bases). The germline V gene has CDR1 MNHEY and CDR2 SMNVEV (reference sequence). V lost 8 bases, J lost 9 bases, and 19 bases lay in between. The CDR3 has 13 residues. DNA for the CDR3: TGTGCCAGCTCTTCCGGAGGGCGTCGGGCCCAGTACTTC. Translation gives CASSSGGRRAQYF.

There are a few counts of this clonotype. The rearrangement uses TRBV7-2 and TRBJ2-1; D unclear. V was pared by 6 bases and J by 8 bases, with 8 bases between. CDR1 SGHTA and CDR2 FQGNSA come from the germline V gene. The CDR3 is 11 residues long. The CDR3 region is CASRSVDEQFF. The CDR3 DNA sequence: TGTGCCAGCAGGTCTGTCGATGAGCAGTTCTTC.

The CDR3 bases are TGCGCCAGCAGCTTGGGGGCCCCAGGGGGAGAGACCCAGTACTTC. It yields the protein CASSLGAPGGETQYF. The chain has TRBV5-1 and TRBJ2-5; TRBD1 matches at 7 bases. The CDR3 length is 15 residues. The V gene's germline CDR1 is SGHRS and CDR2 YFSETQ. V trimming: 0 bases; J trimming: 4 bases; junction bases outside the gene matches: 6.